This T cell receptor (beta chain) originates from a study of low-dose radiotherapy and immunotherapy resistance in tumors. Priming of first-strand cDNA relied on TRAV- and TRBV-specific primers (covering alpha and beta chains). Both a constant-region primer and a V-primer adapter served to amplify TCRs across roughly 20 PCR cycles. Via MiXCR, TCRdb re-called the reads, giving one row per CDR3 protein. Among about 39,000 distinct CDR3 sequences listed, roughly 30% were seen once. The CDR3 runs 14 residues. Germline-derived CDR1 and CDR2 are MNHEY and SVGEGT. Deletions cut 6 bases from V and 0 bases from J, with 12 bases between. The time point was: before trial treatment.

The sequence was obtained from a male donor with gallbladder cancer. This specimen was PBMCs, taken before treatment. V and J are TRBV6-2 or TRBV6-3 and TRBJ2-7; D may be TRBD2 (6 bases). In DNA form, the CDR3 reads TGTGCCAGCAGCACGGGGAGGTTCTCCTACGAGCAGTACTTC. It encodes CASSTGRFSYEQYF.